Following are 24 T cell receptor beta chains from one sample sequenced in a study of read filtering for tumor transcriptome and immune sequencing. The library was built from roughly 400 ng RNA with molecular barcoded adaptors for alpha/delta and beta/gamma chains. TCRdb re-called the reads with MiXCR, one entry per CDR3 protein. The profile shows roughly 41,000 distinct CDR3 sequences, roughly 13% of them singletons. Sequenced material: a population of CD138-negative cells sorted from bone marrow. The receptors come from a donor aged 40 or older with multiple myeloma.

This clonotype has a handful of counts. The CDR3 DNA reads as TGTGCCACCGCCCCCGGGCAGCCCCAGCATTTT. Translation gives CATAPGQPQHF. V usage is TRBV7-9 and J usage is TRBJ1-5, with no clear D. The CDR3 sequence is 11 residues long. V was pared by 10 bases and J by 7 bases, with 11 bases between. Germline V gene sequence: CDR1 SEHNR, CDR2 FQNEAQ (reference sequence). The full variable domain, its missing parts supplied by reference TRBV7-9 and TRBJ1-5, is DTGVSQNPRHKITKRGQNVTFRCDPISEHNRLYWYRQTLGQGPEFLTYFQNEAQLEKSRLLSDRFSAERPKGSFSTLEIQRTEQGDSAMYLCATAPGQPQHFGDGTRLSIL.

There are many counts of this clonotype. The CDR3 spells CASSLLGQPLNTEAFF. The CDR3 region has the DNA TGTGCCAGCAGCTTACTCGGACAGCCCTTGAACACTGAAGCTTTCTTT. The chain joins TRBV7-2 to TRBJ1-1; D is perhaps TRBD1 (6 bases). The CDR3 sequence is 16 residues long. Trimming pared 2 bases from V and 0 bases from J, leaving 13 bases between. Germline-derived CDR1 and CDR2 are SGHTA and FQGNSA.

This sequence joins TRBV29-1 and TRBJ2-1; 7 bases agree with TRBD2. Germline V lookup: CDR1 SQVTM, CDR2 ANQGSEA. This CDR3 is built from 13 residues. The V segment lost 5 bases and the J segment 4 bases; nucleotides outside the gene matches: 5. The chain's CDR3 is CSVSGVQYNEQFF. CDR3 coding DNA: TGCAGCGTTAGCGGGGTACAATACAATGAGCAGTTCTTC.

Ten or more counts support this clonotype. The rearrangement uses TRBV30 and TRBJ1-1; D unclear. Germline assignment: CDR1 GTSNPN and CDR2 SVGIG (reference sequence). Trimming took off 5 bases at V and 1 base at J, with 11 bases between the two ends. This CDR3 comprises 13 residues. In DNA form, the CDR3 reads TGTGCCTGGGGGAACACACCGAACACTGAAGCTTTCTTT. Translation: CAWGNTPNTEAFF. Supplemented by reference TRBV30 and TRBJ1-1, the full variable domain reads SQTIHQWPATLVQPVGSPLSLECTVEGTSNPNLYWYRQAAGRGLQLLFYSVGIGQISSEVPQNLSASRPQDRQFILSSKKLLLSDSGFYLCAWGNTPNTEAFFGQGTRLTVV.

This clonotype showed up many times. The chain joins TRBV6-6 to TRBJ2-7; D gene ambiguous. The CDR3 loop spans 14 amino acids. CDR1 MNHNY and CDR2 SVGAGI come from the germline V gene (reference sequence). The ends were cut back, 0 bases at V and 2 bases at J, with 8 bases in the middle. The CDR3 DNA reads TGTGCCAGCAGTTACTCGTTGGCGACCTACGAGCAGTACTTC. It encodes CASSYSLATYEQYF.

There are many counts of this clonotype. J is TRBJ1-1 and V is TRBV20-1; D might be TRBD1 (6 bases). Germline V gene sequence: CDR1 DFQATT, CDR2 SNEGSKA (reference sequence). CDR3 length equals 13 residues. Deletions cut 3 bases from V and 6 bases from J, with 14 bases between. The DNA of the CDR3 is TGCAGTGCTAGGGACAGCCGGGACGCTGAAGCTTTCTTT. Its translation is CSARDSRDAEAFF.

This clonotype was counted ten times or more. V is TRBV20-1 and J is TRBJ2-7, with D possibly being TRBD2 (5 bases). Germline V gene sequence: CDR1 DFQATT, CDR2 SNEGSKA (reference sequence). Trimming took off 5 bases at V and 0 bases at J, with 11 bases between the two ends. The CDR3 is 13 residues long. The CDR3 is CSAPRTSSYEQYF. The CDR3 DNA reads as TGCAGTGCTCCAAGGACTTCCTCCTACGAGCAGTACTTC.

The rearrangement joins TRBV7-9 to TRBJ2-2; no clear D. With 5 bases removed from V and 8 bases from J, the gap between germline ends came to 12 bases. Germline V gives CDR1 SEHNR, CDR2 FQNEAQ (reference sequence). The CDR3 spans 13 residues. This CDR3 reads CASSISSRGELFF. Written as DNA, the CDR3 is TGTGCCAGCAGCATTTCTTCTCGAGGGGAGCTGTTTTTT.

This clonotype occurred many times. This rearrangement joins TRBV7-2 to TRBJ1-5; D is uncertain. The germline V gene has CDR1 SGHTA and CDR2 FQGNSA. The CDR3 consists of 15 residues. V lost 0 bases to trimming and J lost 0 bases, with 6 bases between them. The CDR3 nucleotides read TGTGCCAGCAGCTTAGCAGGGCATAGCAATCAGCCCCAGCATTTT. Amino acids: CASSLAGHSNQPQHF.

This clonotype has only one observation. At one end the junction does not follow the germline gene, possibly because of a read error. The chain combines TRBV29-1 with TRBJ2-3; 7 bases agree with TRBD2. CDR3 length: 10 residues. Germline loops: CDR1 SQVTM, CDR2 ANQGSEA. The CDR3 protein is CSGYTDTQYF. The CDR3 bases are TGTAGCGGGTACACAGATACGCAGTATTTT.

The table lists this clonotype with many counts. The chain employs TRBV20-1 and TRBJ2-5, with D possibly matching TRBD2 (7 bases). This CDR3 comprises 12 residues. With 7 bases removed from V and 4 bases from J, the gap between germline ends came to 13 bases. Germline V CDR1 and CDR2: DFQATT, SNEGSKA (reference sequence). The CDR3 region is CSVGGGTETQYF. CDR3 bases: TGCAGTGTCGGCGGGGGCACAGAGACCCAGTACTTC.

This clonotype was seen a handful of times. This chain uses TRBV27 with TRBJ2-7; TRBD1 matches at 7 bases. Germline CDR1 reads MNHEY; CDR2 reads SMNVEV (reference sequence). V shed 3 bases and J 2 bases; nucleotides not matched to a gene: 4. This CDR3 contains 14 residues. The CDR3 DNA reads TGTGCCAGCAGTTTGGCAGGGGGAACCTACGAGCAGTACTTC. As protein: CASSLAGGTYEQYF.

This clonotype came up many times. The V call is TRBV20-1, the J call TRBJ2-5; D uncertain. V dropped 5 bases and J dropped 2 bases, with 3 bases sitting between them. In germline, CDR1 is DFQATT, CDR2 SNEGSKA (reference sequence). The CDR3 covers 10 residues. CDR3 nucleotides: TGCAGTGCTGGGCAAGAGACCCAGTACTTC. Translation gives CSAGQETQYF.

This clonotype was recorded many times. V and J are TRBV10-1 and TRBJ2-1; perhaps TRBD1 as D (5 bases). V was trimmed by 4 bases and J by 9 bases, leaving 16 bases between them. Germline lookup yields CDR1 WNHNN and CDR2 SYGVQD (reference sequence). The CDR3 contains 14 residues. CDR3 region: CASSVAGQNSEQFF. Written as DNA, the CDR3 is TGCGCCAGCAGTGTGGCAGGGCAAAACTCTGAGCAGTTCTTC.

A word on this clonotype: As the CDR3 is not closed by the conserved phenylalanine or tryptophan, this likely results from a read error. The rearrangement links TRBV18 to TRBJ2-1, with D possibly matching TRBD2 (6 bases). Germline V CDR1 and CDR2: KGHSH, LQKENI. CDR3 length: 14 residues. CDR3 sequence: CSSSPGWRGEEQFS. The CDR3 DNA sequence: TGTTCCAGCTCACCGGGTTGGCGGGGCGAGGAGCAGTTCTCC.

This clonotype was counted many times. The V gene is TRBV20-1, the J gene TRBJ2-4; D may be TRBD1 (6 bases). Between the trimmed V and J ends, which lost 3 bases and 3 bases, there was a span of 9 bases. The CDR3 has 13 amino acids. Germline V gene lookup returns CDR1 DFQATT and CDR2 SNEGSKA (reference sequence). The CDR3 DNA reads as TGCAGTGCTAGCTGGGACAACAAAAACATTCAGTACTTC. Protein product: CSASWDNKNIQYF.

In the case of this clonotype: An end of the junction does not agree with germline; a read error may underlie this. The chain joins TRBV7-7 to TRBJ2-2, with unresolved D. Germline CDR1 SSHAT, CDR2 FNYEAQ (reference sequence). The CDR3 length is 13 residues. CDR3 DNA sequence: TGTGCTAGCAGCCATACCTACACCGGGGAGCTGTTTTTT. This gives the protein CASSHTYTGELFF.

The sample holds a few counts of this clonotype. Since a much larger clone is just one base distant, this may be a read error. This rearrangement joins TRBV7-2 to TRBJ2-7; D is uncertain. The V gene's germline CDR1 is SGHTA and CDR2 FQGNSA. The CDR3 is made up of 14 amino acids. CDR3 DNA: TGTGCCAGCGGCTTAGATAGGCAGTCCTACGAGCAGTACTTC. It is translated as CASGLDRQSYEQYF. Full variable domain (remainder filled in from reference TRBV7-2 and TRBJ2-7): GAGVSQSPSNKVTEKGKDVELRCDPISGHTALYWYRQSLGQGLEFLIYFQGNSAPDKSGLPSDRFSAERTGGSVSTLTIQRTQQEDSAVYLCASGLDRQSYEQYFGPGTRLTVT.

This clonotype was seen many times. The rearrangement joins TRBV20-1 to TRBJ2-1; D unclear. Trimming removed 5 bases from V and 9 bases from J, with 23 bases in between. Germline V gene lookup returns CDR1 DFQATT and CDR2 SNEGSKA (reference sequence). The CDR3 runs 15 residues. For the CDR3, the DNA is TGCAGTGCTTTCGAAACGGCAGGTCGGAATGCTGAGCAGTTCTTC. It specifies CSAFETAGRNAEQFF.

Ten or more counts support this clonotype. CDR3 bases: TGCAGCGCGGGGGGGTCCAATGAAAAACTGTTTTTT. This translates into CSAGGSNEKLFF. The genes are TRBV29-1 and TRBJ1-4, with a possible D match to TRBD1 (5 bases). This CDR3 has 12 amino acids. Trimming shortened V by 7 bases and J by 5 bases, and 11 bases separated the two germline ends. Germline CDR1 reads SQVTM; CDR2 reads ANQGSEA.

Of note for this clonotype: Being one base from a much bigger clone, this may be a read error. The CDR3 nucleotides are TGCGCCAGCAGTGCACCGATCAGGGTATACAATGGGCAGTTCTTC. It encodes CASSAPIRVYNGQFF. The gene calls are TRBV10-2 and TRBJ2-1; possibly TRBD1 for D (5 bases). Germline loops: CDR1 WSHSY, CDR2 SAAADI. The CDR3 contains 15 residues.

This clonotype was observed a handful of times. The CDR3: CSASGLAGPPYNEQFF. CDR3 sequence (DNA): TGCAGTGCTAGCGGGCTAGCGGGCCCGCCGTACAATGAGCAGTTCTTC. This chain connects TRBV20-1 to TRBJ2-1, with 8 bases that match TRBD2. CDR1 and CDR2 from the germline V gene are DFQATT and SNEGSKA (reference sequence). J lost 4 bases, V lost 3 bases, and 11 bases had no gene match. CDR3 length: 16 amino acids.

This clonotype was found many times. The chain is built from TRBV6-2 or TRBV6-3 and TRBJ2-7; TRBD2 agrees at 9 bases. V lost 2 bases to trimming and J lost 4 bases; unmatched junction nucleotides: 6. The CDR3 length is 15 residues. Germline CDR1 is MNHEY and CDR2 is SVGEGT. CDR3 in DNA: TGTGCCAGCAGTTACGGCCTAGCGGGGAGTTACGAGCAGTACTTC. This codes for CASSYGLAGSYEQYF.

There are many counts of this clonotype. The chain combines TRBV20-1 with TRBJ2-3; 7 bases align to TRBD1. The CDR3 contains 13 residues. V lost 5 bases and J lost 2; bases outside the gene matches: 4. Germline V gives CDR1 DFQATT, CDR2 SNEGSKA (reference sequence). CDR3 sequence (DNA): TGCAGTGCTTGGGACAGTAACACAGATACGCAGTATTTT. Protein product: CSAWDSNTDTQYF.